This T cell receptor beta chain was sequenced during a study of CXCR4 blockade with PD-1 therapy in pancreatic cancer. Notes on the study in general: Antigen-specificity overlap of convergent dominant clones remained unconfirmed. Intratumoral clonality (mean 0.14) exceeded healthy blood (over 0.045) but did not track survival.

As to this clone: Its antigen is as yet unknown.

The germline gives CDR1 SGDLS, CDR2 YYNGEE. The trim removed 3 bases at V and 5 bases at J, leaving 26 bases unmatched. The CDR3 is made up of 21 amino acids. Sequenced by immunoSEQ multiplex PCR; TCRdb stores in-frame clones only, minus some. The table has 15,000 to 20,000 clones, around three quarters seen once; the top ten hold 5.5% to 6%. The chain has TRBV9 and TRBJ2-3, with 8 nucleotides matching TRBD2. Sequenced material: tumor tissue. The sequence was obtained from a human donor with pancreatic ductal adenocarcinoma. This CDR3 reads CASSGLVGDGGPAGVRDTQYF. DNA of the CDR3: TGTGCCAGCAGCGGGCTCGTAGGAGACGGAGGCCCAGCGGGAGTAAGAGATACGCAGTATTTT. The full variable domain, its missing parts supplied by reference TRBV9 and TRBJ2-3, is DSGVTQTPKHLITATGQRVTLRCSPRSGDLSVYWYQQSLDQGLQFLIQYYNGEERAKGNILERFSAQQFPDLHSELNLSSLELGDSALYFCASSGLVGDGGPAGVRDTQYFGPGTRLTVL.